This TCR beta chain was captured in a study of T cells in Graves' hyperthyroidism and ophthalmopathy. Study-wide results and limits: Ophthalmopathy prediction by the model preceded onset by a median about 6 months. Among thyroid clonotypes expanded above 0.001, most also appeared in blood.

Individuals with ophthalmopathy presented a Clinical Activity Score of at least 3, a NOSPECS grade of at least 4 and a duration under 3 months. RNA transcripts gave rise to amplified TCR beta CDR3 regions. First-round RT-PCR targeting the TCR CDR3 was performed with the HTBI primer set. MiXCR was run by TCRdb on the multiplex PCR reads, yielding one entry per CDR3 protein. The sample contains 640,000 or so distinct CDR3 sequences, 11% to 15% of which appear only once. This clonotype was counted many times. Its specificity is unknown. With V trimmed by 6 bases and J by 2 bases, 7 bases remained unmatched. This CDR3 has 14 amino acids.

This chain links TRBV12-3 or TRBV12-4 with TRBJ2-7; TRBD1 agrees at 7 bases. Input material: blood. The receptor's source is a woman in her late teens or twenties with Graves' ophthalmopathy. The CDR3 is CASRSRDSPYEQYF. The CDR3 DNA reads TGTGCCAGCAGGTCCCGGGACAGCCCCTACGAGCAGTACTTC.